This paragraph reports one T cell receptor (beta chain). The data are from a study of sequential checkpoint blockade in melanoma. The CDR3 contains 17 residues. Stated treatment: randomized to nivolumab then ipilimumab (arm A) or the reverse (arm B). Live CD3+CD8+ CD19− CD56− cells were sorted from PBMCs. TCRdb's copy holds only in-frame clones and misses some; the assay was immunoSEQ multiplex PCR. In the table there are around 2,000 clones, approximately 49% of which are singletons. Sequenced material: CD8+ T cells sorted from blood (inferred from file names), taken from a patient given nivolumab and ipilimumab in sequence. This receptor was taken from a human patient with melanoma. Some clones in this sample may be carry-over from other donors' samples. V is TRBV21-1 and J is TRBJ1-6. TRBV21-1 is flagged as a pseudogene. Here the CDR3 reads CASSLCSYPDYNSPLHF. The DNA of the CDR3 is TGTGCCAGCAGCCTGTGCTCCTACCCCGACTATAATTCACCCCTCCACTTT.